The 24 T cell receptor beta chains in this list originate from one sample, sequenced in a study of T cell repertoires in cytomegalovirus infection. For these TCRs, the target antigens are not known. TCRdb re-derived calls from the reads in MiXCR, one entry per CDR3 protein. Among under 500,000 distinct CDR3 sequences listed, under 55% were seen once. The material sequenced was cultured PBMCs, taken from culture after CMV antigen stimulation. The origin of the receptors is a human donor in good health (CMV status not recorded). Some clones in this sample may be carry-over from other donors' samples.

This clonotype came up many times. The V call is TRBV7-2, the J call TRBJ1-6; possible D gene TRBD1, 5 bases. Germline V lookup: CDR1 SGHTA, CDR2 FQGNSA. CDR3 size: 13 residues. Trimming removed 8 bases from V and 7 bases from J, with 12 bases in between. The CDR3 protein is CASGDRWNSPLHF. In DNA, the CDR3 is TGTGCCAGCGGGGACCGTTGGAATTCACCCCTCCACTTT.

The chain has TRBV6-2 or TRBV6-3 and TRBJ2-4, with 8 bases identical to TRBD1. J lost 7 bases, V lost 5 bases, and 4 bases had no gene match. The CDR3 is made up of 13 amino acids. CDR1 and CDR2 from the germline V gene are MNHEY and SVGEGT. In nucleotides, the CDR3 is TGTGCCAGCAGTACCAACAGGGGGAACATTCAGTACTTC. Its protein is CASSTNRGNIQYF.

This chain joins TRBV2 and TRBJ2-1; TRBD2 might be the D (6 bases). The V end was cut by 7 bases, the J end by 4 bases, with 11 bases between. The CDR3 loop spans 13 amino acids. Per germline, CDR1 SNHLY and CDR2 FYNNEI. The CDR3 coding sequence is TGTGCCAGCACTATAGCGGAATACAATGAGCAGTTCTTC. It yields the protein CASTIAEYNEQFF.

This chain joins TRBV12-3 or TRBV12-4 and TRBJ2-1; the match to TRBD2 covers 9 bases. This CDR3 has 17 residues. V lost 2 bases and J lost 2; bases outside the gene matches: 7. The CDR3 coding sequence is TGTGCCAGCAGTTTATGGCGGGGGGGACGAACCTACAATGAGCAGTTCTTC. Translating gives CASSLWRGGRTYNEQFF.

This clonotype has a handful of counts. The chain couples TRBV5-1 to TRBJ1-2; 8 bases match TRBD1. After removal of 4 bases from V and 7 bases from J, the junction contained 6 bases not matched to a gene. The CDR3 has 13 residues. Germline V gene sequence: CDR1 SGHRS, CDR2 YFSETQ. The CDR3: CASSETGVRGYTF. The CDR3 DNA reads TGCGCCAGCAGCGAGACAGGGGTCCGTGGCTACACCTTC.

The genes are TRBV7-8 and TRBJ1-1, with D uncertain. The CDR3 is made up of 17 amino acids. The germline CDR1 and CDR2 sequences are SGHVS and FQNEAQ. The V end was cut by 5 bases, the J end by 3 bases, with 22 bases between. The CDR3 reads CASSLKGDIRGYTEAFF. Written as DNA, the CDR3 is TGTGCCAGCAGCCTAAAAGGTGACATCCGAGGTTACACTGAAGCTTTCTTT.

This clonotype appeared once. The rearrangement uses TRBV7-8 and TRBJ2-1, with D perhaps TRBD2 (7 bases). Deletions cut 5 bases from V and 12 bases from J, with 26 bases between. The germline CDR1 and CDR2 sequences are SGHVS and FQNEAQ. The CDR3 consists of 16 residues. The CDR3 nucleotides read TGTGCCAGCAGCCTAGTTGGTGGGGGGGCCTTAAGTGTGCAGTTCTTC. Translation: CASSLVGGGALSVQFF.

The gene calls are TRBV18 and TRBJ2-5; D call uncertain. CDR1 is KGHSH, CDR2 LQKENI, per germline. There are 12 residues in the CDR3. V shed 4 bases and J shed 2 bases, with 5 bases lying between them. In nucleotides, the CDR3 is TGTGCCAGCTCACAACTACAAGAGACCCAGTACTTC. This encodes CASSQLQETQYF.

This clonotype turned up a few times. The chain carries TRBV6-6 and TRBJ1-5, with D maybe TRBD1 (6 bases). Germline V CDR1 and CDR2: MNHNY, SVGAGI (reference sequence). The CDR3 is 13 residues long. V was trimmed by 7 bases and J by 4 bases, leaving 11 bases between them. This CDR3 reads CASKGGSNQPQHF. Here the CDR3 DNA reads TGTGCCAGCAAGGGGGGCTCAAATCAGCCCCAGCATTTT.

The J gene is TRBJ2-3, the V gene TRBV6-2 or TRBV6-3; TRBD2 might be the D (6 bases). This CDR3 spans 15 amino acids. Trimming shortened V by 6 bases and J by 2 bases, and 15 bases separated the two germline ends. Germline V gives CDR1 MNHEY, CDR2 SVGEGT. Written as DNA, the CDR3 is TGTGCCAGCAGCGGGCGGGAATGGTTCACAGATACGCAGTATTTT. This sequence encodes CASSGREWFTDTQYF.

The genes are TRBV5-4 and TRBJ2-3; 8 bases align to TRBD2. Per the germline V gene, CDR1 is SGHNT and CDR2 is YYREEE (reference sequence). J was trimmed by 1 base and V by 4 bases; bases with no gene match: 5. This CDR3 contains 15 residues. This CDR3 is CASSPQTSGTDTQYF. CDR3 DNA: TGTGCCAGCAGCCCCCAGACTAGCGGCACAGATACGCAGTATTTT.

For the CDR3, the DNA is TGTGCCAGCAGCTTACAGAATCAGCCCCAGCATTTT. Protein sequence: CASSLQNQPQHF. The chain has TRBV7-3 and TRBJ1-5; D remains ambiguous. The CDR3 is 12 residues long. Looked up from germline, CDR1 is SGHTA and CDR2 is FQGTGA. The V and J ends lost 2 bases and 4 bases respectively, with 3 bases between them.

This clonotype was recorded a few times. An end of the junction does not agree with germline; a read error may underlie this. V usage is TRBV7-9 and J usage is TRBJ1-3; unclear D gene. Per germline, CDR1 SEHNR and CDR2 FQNEAQ (reference sequence). CDR3 size: 12 residues. The DNA for the CDR3 is TGTGCCAGCACCTTAACTGGAAACACCATATATTTT. Translating it yields CASTLTGNTIYF.

This clonotype was seen a few times. The genes are TRBV6-1 and TRBJ1-2; the D gene is possibly TRBD1 (5 bases). The V end was cut by 5 bases, the J end by 8 bases, with 18 bases between. This CDR3 has 14 residues. Germline CDR1 and CDR2: MNHNS and SASEGT. This CDR3 reads CASSLSGAPGGYTF. CDR3 sequence (DNA): TGTGCCAGCAGTCTCTCCGGGGCCCCGGGGGGCTACACCTTC.

The genes are TRBV19 and TRBJ1-4; D gene unclear. The CDR3 runs to 13 residues. V was pared by 6 bases and J by 3 bases, with 8 bases between. Germline CDR1 reads LNHDA; CDR2 reads SQIVND (reference sequence). The CDR3 coding sequence is TGTGCCAGTAGACGCCAGTCTAATGAAAAACTGTTTTTT. This gives the protein CASRRQSNEKLFF. Combining the CDR3 with reference TRBV19 and TRBJ1-4 gives the whole variable domain DGGITQSPKYLFRKEGQNVTLSCEQNLNHDAMYWYRQDPGQGLRLIYYSQIVNDFQKGDIAEGYSVSREKKESFPLTVTSAQKNPTAFYLCASRRQSNEKLFFGSGTQLSVL.

This clonotype was observed a handful of times. The chain recombines TRBV4-1 with TRBJ2-1, with 10 bases identical to TRBD1. The germline gives CDR1 MGHRA, CDR2 YSYEKL. The CDR3 is 17 residues long. V lost 1 base to trimming and J lost 4 bases; unmatched junction nucleotides: 7. CDR3 DNA: TGCGCCAGCAGCCAAGGGTCCGGACAGGGGGGATACAATGAGCAGTTCTTC. It encodes CASSQGSGQGGYNEQFF.

This chain uses TRBV7-4 with TRBJ1-1, with D unresolved. This CDR3 region has 12 residues. V lost 5 bases and J 11 bases, leaving 15 bases between the germline ends. The germline V gene has CDR1 SGHVT and CDR2 SQSDAQ. In nucleotides, the CDR3 is TGTGCCAGCAGCCCTTACCCCCAAGGGGCTTTCTTT. This sequence encodes CASSPYPQGAFF.

This clonotype was observed a handful of times. J is TRBJ2-2 and V is TRBV7-8, with unresolved D. Trimming took 4 bases from V and 3 from J, leaving 12 bases between them. The CDR3 runs 15 residues. Germline values: CDR1 SGHVS, CDR2 FQNEAQ. The CDR3 sequence: CASSSRRLHTGELFF. The CDR3 region has the DNA TGTGCCAGCAGCTCTCGGCGGTTACACACCGGGGAGCTGTTTTTT.

This clonotype was seen only a few times. The gene calls are TRBV6-1 and TRBJ2-3, with 10 bases identical to TRBD2. CDR1 is MNHNS, CDR2 SASEGT, per germline. The CDR3 loop spans 15 amino acids. With 6 bases clipped from V and 7 bases from J, the junction kept 10 bases outside the gene matches. CDR3 protein: CASSQGLADVYTQYF. As DNA, the CDR3 is TGTGCCAGCAGCCAAGGACTAGCGGACGTTTATACGCAGTATTTT.

CDR3 protein: CASSNRLAGSSTDTQYF. DNA of the CDR3: TGTGCCAGCAGCAACAGACTAGCGGGGAGCAGCACAGATACGCAGTATTTT. V and J are TRBV7-4 and TRBJ2-3; 11 positions agree with TRBD2. The CDR3 spans 17 residues. Germline assignment: CDR1 SGHVT and CDR2 SQSDAQ. Unmatched junction bases numbered 7, after V lost 5 bases and J lost 0 bases. Filled out from reference TRBV7-4 and TRBJ2-3, the complete variable domain reads GAGVSQSPRYKVAKRGRDVALRCDSISGHVTLYWYRQTLGQGSEVLTYSQSDAQRDKSGRPSGRFSAERPERSVSTLKIQRTEQGDSAVYLCASSNRLAGSSTDTQYFGPGTRLTVL.

In its sample, this clonotype was seen a few times. The CDR3, as DNA: TGTGCCAGCAGCTTATTTGGGGGGAGGGCCTCGGGCCAAGAGACCCAGTACTTC. Translating it yields CASSLFGGRASGQETQYF. The chain has TRBV7-2 and TRBJ2-5; TRBD2 aligns across 7 bases. The junction had 13 bases not matched to a gene; V was cut back by 2 bases and J by 1 base. The CDR3 is made up of 18 amino acids. Germline CDR1 reads SGHTA; CDR2 reads FQGNSA.

J is TRBJ2-3 and V is TRBV7-8; the match to TRBD1 covers 10 bases. The germline V gene encodes CDR1 SGHVS and CDR2 FQNEAQ. Unmatched junction bases numbered 9, after V lost 4 bases and J lost 2 bases. The CDR3 loop spans 17 amino acids. The CDR3 coding sequence is TGTGCCAGCAGCTGGATGAGGGACAGGGGTATCACAGATACGCAGTATTTT. It translates to CASSWMRDRGITDTQYF. Together with reference TRBV7-8 and TRBJ2-3, the CDR3 gives the full variable domain: GAGVSQSPRYKVAKRGQDVALRCDPISGHVSLFWYQQALGQGPEFLTYFQNEAQLDKSGLPSDRFFAERPEGSVSTLKIQRTQQEDSAVYLCASSWMRDRGITDTQYFGPGTRLTVL.

The chain recombines TRBV7-2 with TRBJ1-2; possibly TRBD1 for D (5 bases). The ends were cut back, 5 bases at V and 8 bases at J, with 12 bases in the middle. The germline V gene has CDR1 SGHTA and CDR2 FQGNSA. The CDR3 is made up of 12 amino acids. The CDR3 here is CASSERDFGYTF. The CDR3 DNA follows: TGTGCCAGCAGCGAACGGGACTTCGGCTACACCTTC.

This clonotype has a handful of counts. V is TRBV6-1 and J is TRBJ1-5; 11 bases are a match to TRBD1. The CDR3 consists of 15 residues. After removal of 4 bases from V and 7 bases from J, the junction contained 6 bases not matched to a gene. The germline gives CDR1 MNHNS, CDR2 SASEGT. CDR3 protein: CASSGRDRGLQPQHF. The CDR3 DNA reads as TGTGCCAGCAGTGGCCGGGACAGGGGGTTACAGCCCCAGCATTTT.